This TCR beta chain comes out of a study of glioma-infiltrating T cells. TCR alpha and beta CDR3 regions were amplified from RNA using iRepertoire nested multiplex PCR. Via MiXCR, TCRdb re-called the multiplex PCR reads, giving one row per CDR3 protein. Of 95,000 to 110,000 distinct CDR3 sequences listed, around 28% are singletons. As to this clonotype: A much more abundant neighbour one base away suggests this may be a read error.

V trimming: 0 bases; J trimming: 9 bases; junction bases outside the gene matches: 22. The CDR3 covers 19 residues. Germline V CDR1 and CDR2: DFQATT, SNEGSKA (reference sequence). The source of this sequence is a human donor with low-grade glioma or glioblastoma, undergoing nonglioma brain surgery, or in good health (not recorded which). V gene TRBV20-1 combines with J gene TRBJ2-1, with 8 bases lining up with TRBD2. The source material was glioma tissue, nonneoplastic brain tissue, or PBMCs (not recorded which). The CDR3 protein is CSARDFVGSGVGWNSEQFF. CDR3 in DNA: TGCAGTGCTAGAGACTTCGTGGGTAGCGGGGTAGGCTGGAACAGTGAGCAGTTCTTC.